This TCR beta chain was sequenced in a study of beta chain features in type 1 diabetes listed by TCRdb under 2018. For the wider study: Mean age, gender distribution, total cell number and subset yield were not different between patients and healthy donors. A total of 107,917,701 sorted cells were examined across all samples, and the number of cells per subset was strongly correlated with RNA yield. In the study, recently diagnosed type 1 diabetes patients and matched healthy donors were compared on the TCRB repertoires of their sorted circulating CD4+ T cell subsets. Whereas all 28 donors provided naive and central memory subsets, regulatory and stem cell-like memory subsets were isolated from just 8 patients and roughly 8 healthy donors.

V is cut by 0 bases and J by 2 bases, and the space between the germline ends is 12 bases. Counted from cysteine to phenylalanine, this CDR3 has 15 amino acids. The sequence is cut down to CDR3 DNA, 45 bases in frame from base 1. The germline V gene supplies CDR1 SGHRS and CDR2 YFSETQ. Each donor gave one peripheral blood draw, averaging approximately 110 mL, which was collected into heparinised tubes. Using a panel that included CD45RO, CCR7, CD25, CD127, CD95 and CD27, naive, central memory, regulatory and stem cell-like memory CD4+ T cells were sorted on a BD FACSAria II. A purity above 95% was achieved for all sorted populations. Right away, PBMCs were isolated by Lymphoprep density gradient centrifugation and were stained directly, with no culture step. Samples were stained and sorted in pairs, with one healthy donor and one patient per experiment, so that batch effects were minimized. On the study overall, not on this receptor specifically: Only small numbers of individuals were included in the HLA sub-analyses, which left unresolved whether HLA type had any influence on TCRB rearrangement. Shorter templates might have been favored by PCR, but patient and control samples were amplified and corrected together, so both groups would have been affected equally by any skew. Naive, central memory and regulatory TCRB repertoires appeared to be more alike among patients than among healthy donors. A moderate but significant shortening of TCRB CDR3 length was observed in type 1 diabetes patients in all four CD4+ subsets. Because cDNA rather than genomic DNA was sequenced, highly expressing activated cells could have been over-represented, although no difference in activation and CD3 levels was found between groups. Patients with type 1 diabetes made fewer insertions and deleted more nucleotides at VDJ recombination sites, implying thymic rearrangement abnormalities.

With respect to this clone: There is no known antigen for this receptor. No much larger clonotype is one base removed from it; base qualities were not supplied.

The High Capacity cDNA Reverse Transcription Kit was used to reverse transcribe all of the isolated RNA, meaning that expressed TCRB transcripts were what got sequenced. Deep immunoSEQ sequencing was applied to naive, central memory and regulatory T cell samples, giving an average of approximately 3.8 million total reads per sample. Sorted cells were lysed in RLT buffer, and RNA was extracted using DNase-treated RNeasy Micro or Mini kits according to cell number. Each cell subset was processed separately to prevent cross-contamination, with patient and healthy donor samples processed together. The immunoSEQ multiplex PCR was used to amplify TCRB sequences from cDNA, generating 87-bp fragments that spanned the CDR3 region. Amplicons were sequenced on the Illumina HiSeq platform. Concerning the study's data processing: Synthetic template baselines were used to correct PCR bias computationally, reads within Hamming distance 2 were collapsed together, and singletons that could not be merged were discarded. By aligning reads against IMGT, V, D and J genes, CDR3 length, and insertions or deletions at six rearrangement sites were assigned. Clonotype counts were normalized to sorted cell number within each subset before computing true diversity and Gini coefficients with the tcR R package. The overlap coefficient, calculated on TCRB nucleotide sequences, was used to quantify repertoire sharing. The table comes from immuneACCESS by way of TCRdb, which keeps in-frame sequences with V and J called. Part of the clones is missing from these tables; in studies checked, under half for an unresolved V gene and the rest for unknown reasons. That table is the source of V, J and clone size, and D and trimming were worked out from the DNA. For this sample there are a few hundred thousand clones; 9.5% to 10% appear just once. The ten largest clones represent about 0.6% of the sample.

The V and J genes are TRBV5-1 and TRBJ2-7; perhaps TRBD1 is the D gene, with 6 bases matching. Sequences were obtained from central memory CD4+ T cells from blood. This receptor was obtained from a man aged 25-40 years with type 1 diabetes. For the CDR3, the sequence is CASSLETGYTYEQYF. The base sequence is TGCGCCAGCAGCTTGGAGACAGGTTACACCTACGAGCAGTACTTC.